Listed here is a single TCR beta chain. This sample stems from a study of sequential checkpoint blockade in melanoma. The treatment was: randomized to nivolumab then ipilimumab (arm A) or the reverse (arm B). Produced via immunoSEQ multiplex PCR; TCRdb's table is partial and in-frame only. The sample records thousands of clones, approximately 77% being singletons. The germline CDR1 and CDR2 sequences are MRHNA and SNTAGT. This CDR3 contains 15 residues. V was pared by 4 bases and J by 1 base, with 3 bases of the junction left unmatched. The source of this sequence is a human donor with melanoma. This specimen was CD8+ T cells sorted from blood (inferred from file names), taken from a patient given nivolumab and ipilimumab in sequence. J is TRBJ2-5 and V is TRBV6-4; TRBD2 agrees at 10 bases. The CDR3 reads CASSALAGAQETQYF. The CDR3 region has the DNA TGTGCCAGCAGTGCCCTAGCGGGAGCCCAAGAGACCCAGTACTTC.